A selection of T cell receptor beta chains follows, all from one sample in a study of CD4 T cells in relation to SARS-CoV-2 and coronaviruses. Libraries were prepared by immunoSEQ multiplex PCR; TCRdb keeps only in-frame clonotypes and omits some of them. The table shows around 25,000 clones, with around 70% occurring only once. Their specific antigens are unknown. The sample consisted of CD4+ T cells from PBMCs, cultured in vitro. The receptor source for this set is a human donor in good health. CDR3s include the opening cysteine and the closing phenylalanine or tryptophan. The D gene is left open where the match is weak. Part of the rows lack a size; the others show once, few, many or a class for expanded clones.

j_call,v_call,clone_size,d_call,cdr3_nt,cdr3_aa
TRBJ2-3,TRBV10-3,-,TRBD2,TGTGCCATCAGTGACCTAGCGGATAGCACAGATACGCAGTATTTT,CAISDLADSTDTQYF
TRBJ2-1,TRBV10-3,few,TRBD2,TGTGCCATCAGTACTACCGGGGGGGGACCAGAGCAGTTCTTC,CAISTTGGGPEQFF
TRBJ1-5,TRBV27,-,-,TGTGCCAGCAGTTTTAGGGGACTCAATCAGCCCCAGCATTTT,CASSFRGLNQPQHF
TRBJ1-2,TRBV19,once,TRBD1,TGTGCCAGTAGTGAACGACAGGGTACTAACTATGGCTACACCTTC,CASSERQGTNYGYTF
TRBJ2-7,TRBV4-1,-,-,TGCGCCAGCAGCCAAGGGGGACGTAGGAACGAGCAGTACTTC,CASSQGGRRNEQYF
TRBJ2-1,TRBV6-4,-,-,TGTGCCAGCAGTGACGGAACTTTACCTGGGAATGAGCAGTTCTTC,CASSDGTLPGNEQFF
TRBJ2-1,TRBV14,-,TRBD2,TGTGCCAGCAGCCAAGATCCTAGCGGGAACCACGCTAACAATGAGCAGTTCTTC,CASSQDPSGNHANNEQFF
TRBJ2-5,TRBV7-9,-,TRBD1,TGTGCCAGCAGCCGGGGACAGGGGGGCCAAGAGACCCAGTACTTC,CASSRGQGGQETQYF
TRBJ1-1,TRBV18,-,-,TGTGCCAGCTCACCGGTAAGACAGGCAAACACTGAAGCTTTCTTT,CASSPVRQANTEAFF
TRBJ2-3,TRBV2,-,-,TGTGCCAGCATTCCGGGACCCAGCACAGATACGCAGTATTTT,CASIPGPSTDTQYF
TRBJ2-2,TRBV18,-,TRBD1,TGTGCCAGCTCACCCCCCGGGACAGGGCCCACCGGGGAGCTGTTTTTT,CASSPPGTGPTGELFF
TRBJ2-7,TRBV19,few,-,TGTGCCAGTAGTGCTCGTGAGGATCCGCCCTCCTACGAGCAGTACTTC,CASSAREDPPSYEQYF
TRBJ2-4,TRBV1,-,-,TGCACCAGCAGCCAAAATCCCCCCGGTAAGGAAATAGCCAAAAACATTCAGTACTTC,CTSSQNPPGKEIAKNIQYF
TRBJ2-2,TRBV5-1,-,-,TGCGCCAGCAGCTTGGTTGGACCAGACACCGGGGAGCTGTTTTTT,CASSLVGPDTGELFF
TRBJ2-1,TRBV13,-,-,TGTGCCAGCAGCTTAGGGATCTGGGAAACTGAACACTCCTACAATGAGCAGTTCTTC,CASSLGIWETEHSYNEQFF
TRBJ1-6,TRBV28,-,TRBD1,TGTGCCAGCACCGAGACAGGGTTCAATTCACCCCTCCACTTT,CASTETGFNSPLHF
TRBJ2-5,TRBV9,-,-,TGTGCCAGCAGCGATCAAGAGACCCAGTACTTC,CASSDQETQYF
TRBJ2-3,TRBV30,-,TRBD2,TGTGCCTGGAGTGTGGGTAGCGGGAGCCCCACAGATACGCAGTATTTT,CAWSVGSGSPTDTQYF